Included here is one TCR beta chain sequence, with context. TCRdb's copy holds only in-frame clones and misses some; the assay was immunoSEQ multiplex PCR. Among 250,000 or so clones listed, 90% were seen once. This sample was included in a study of blood T cell repertoires in COVID-19. The V end lost 3 bases, the J end lost 7 bases, and 15 bases lay between the germline ends. There are 14 residues in the CDR3. The germline V gene has CDR1 MDHEN and CDR2 SYDVKM. The sequencing input was PBMCs or T cells enriched from blood (not recorded which). This chain links TRBV28 with TRBJ1-1; maybe TRBD1 (6 bases). This TCR was sampled from a woman between 25 and 40 years old with acute COVID-19. This CDR3 is CASSLALGQIEAFF. CDR3 coding DNA: TGTGCCAGCAGTTTGGCCCTTGGACAGATTGAAGCTTTCTTT.